Sequencing of this T cell receptor (beta chain) was carried out in a study of cytomegalovirus exposure and HLA in healthy donors. CDR1 is LNHDA, CDR2 SQIVND, per germline (reference sequence). The CDR3 covers 16 residues. V lost 6 bases, J lost 0 bases, and 17 bases lay in between. Primers for the PCR totalled 60 Vbeta and 13 Jbeta. Some clones are missing from TCRdb's copy, which holds only in-frame ones; the method was immunoSEQ multiplex PCR. The sample has about 150,000 clones, approximately 73% seen once. Study-wide results and caveats: The classifier was said to identify cytomegalovirus status with high specificity and sensitivity.

On this clone itself: The antigen is unknown.

The V and J genes are TRBV19 and TRBJ1-1; D is perhaps TRBD1 (5 bases). The sample was PBMCs. The clonotype comes from a man younger than 45 in good health and CMV-seropositive. Here the CDR3 reads CASSHFQGSMNTEAFF. Here the CDR3 DNA reads TGTGCCAGTAGCCATTTTCAGGGCAGCATGAACACTGAAGCTTTCTTT.